The next 5 T cell receptor beta chains were all read from a single sample in a study of neurological immune-mediated disorders. TCRdb itself ran the 5' RACE reads through MiXCR, one entry per CDR3 protein. The sample lists under 80,000 distinct CDR3 sequences, approximately 5.2% occurring once. The sample comprised PBMCs. Receptors were obtained from a woman aged 25 to 39 with multiple sclerosis.

A word on this clonotype: A much larger clone lies a single base off, so this may be a read error. The V gene is TRBV5-1, the J gene TRBJ1-1, with D unresolved. The CDR3 covers 12 residues. V lost 7 bases, J lost 5 bases, and 12 bases lay in between. CDR1 SGHRS and CDR2 YFSETQ come from the germline V gene. The CDR3 spells CASGRKSTEAFF. In DNA form, the CDR3 reads TGCGCCAGCGGACGAAAGAGTACTGAAGCTTTCTTT.

This clonotype was seen many times. The rearrangement links TRBV7-3 to TRBJ1-3; D remains ambiguous. CDR1 and CDR2 (germline): SGHTA, FQGTGA. The CDR3 consists of 13 residues. V was pared by 1 base and J by 8 bases, with 9 bases between. The DNA of the CDR3 is TGTGCCAGCAGCTTAAGTCCATTGGACACCATATATTTT. Translation gives CASSLSPLDTIYF.

This clonotype was observed many times. This chain connects TRBV20-1 to TRBJ2-1; the D gene is possibly TRBD1 (5 bases). This CDR3 comprises 16 residues. V shed 5 bases and J shed 5 bases, with 22 bases lying between them. Looked up from germline, CDR1 is DFQATT and CDR2 is SNEGSKA (reference sequence). The CDR3 DNA follows: TGCAGTGCTGGGGCTATATACCGTCAGGGAAACAATGAGCAGTTCTTC. Amino acids: CSAGAIYRQGNNEQFF.

This clonotype was seen a handful of times. The chain uses TRBV5-1 and TRBJ2-7; D may correspond to TRBD1 or TRBD2 (5 bases each). This CDR3 is built from 13 residues. The V and J ends lost 3 bases and 1 base respectively, with 8 bases between them. The V gene's germline CDR1 is SGHRS and CDR2 YFSETQ. The CDR3 region is CASSWDGSYEQYF. The CDR3 DNA sequence: TGCGCCAGCAGCTGGGACGGGTCCTACGAGCAGTACTTC.

Comments on this clonotype: At one end the junction does not follow the germline gene, possibly because of a read error. The CDR3 region is CSAFRTGINSPLNF. CDR3 in DNA: TGCAGTGCTTTTCGGACAGGGATAAATTCACCCCTCAACTTT. The chain recombines TRBV20-1 with TRBJ1-6; 8 bases are shared with TRBD1. The germline V gene has CDR1 DFQATT and CDR2 SNEGSKA (reference sequence). The length of the CDR3 is 14 residues.